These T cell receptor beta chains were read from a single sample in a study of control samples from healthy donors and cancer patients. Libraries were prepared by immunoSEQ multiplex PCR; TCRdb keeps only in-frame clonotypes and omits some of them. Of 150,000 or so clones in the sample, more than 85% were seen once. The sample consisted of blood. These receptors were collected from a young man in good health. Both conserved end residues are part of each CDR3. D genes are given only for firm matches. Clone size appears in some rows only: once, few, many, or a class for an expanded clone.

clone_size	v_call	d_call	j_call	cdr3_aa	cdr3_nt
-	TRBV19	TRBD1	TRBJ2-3	CASSRQGAADTQYF	TGTGCCAGTAGCCGACAGGGGGCTGCAGATACGCAGTATTTT
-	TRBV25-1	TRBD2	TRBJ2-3	CASSAHGGGATDTQYF	TGTGCCAGCAGTGCCCACGGGGGGGGAGCGACAGATACGCAGTATTTT
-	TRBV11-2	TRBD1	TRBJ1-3	CASSSRQGQRDTIYF	TGTGCCAGCAGCTCCCGACAGGGACAACGGGACACCATATATTTT
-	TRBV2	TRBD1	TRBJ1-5	CASSEYRGQPQHF	TGTGCCAGCAGTGAATACAGGGGGCAGCCCCAGCATTTT
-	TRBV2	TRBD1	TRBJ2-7	CASSAQGQAAGYEQYF	TGTGCCAGCAGTGCCCAGGGACAGGCGGCTGGTTACGAGCAGTACTTC
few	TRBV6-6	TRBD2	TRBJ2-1	CASSFAGGGKEFF	TGTGCCAGCAGTTTCGCGGGGGGAGGGAAGGAGTTCTTC
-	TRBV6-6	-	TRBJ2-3	CASSPPTSPPHTDTQYF	TGTGCCAGCAGTCCACCAACTAGCCCGCCCCACACAGATACGCAGTATTTT
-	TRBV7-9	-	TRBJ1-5	CASSKNSNQPQHF	TGTGCCAGCAGCAAGAATAGCAATCAGCCCCAGCATTTT
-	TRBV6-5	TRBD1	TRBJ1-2	CASSYSSGTGDGYTF	TGTGCCAGCAGTTACTCATCCGGGACAGGGGATGGCTACACCTTC
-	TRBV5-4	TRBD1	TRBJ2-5	CASSLGGTAYQETQYF	TGTGCCAGCAGCTTGGGTGGGACAGCTTATCAAGAGACCCAGTACTTC
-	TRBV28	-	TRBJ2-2	CASSFTNELSRTGELFF	TGTGCCAGCAGTTTTACAAACGAACTTAGTCGGACCGGGGAGCTGTTTTTT
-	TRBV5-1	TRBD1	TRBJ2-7	CASSLSGRGQDEQYF	TGCGCCAGCAGCCTGAGTGGTAGGGGGCAGGACGAGCAGTACTTC
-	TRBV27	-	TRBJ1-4	CASSVATNEKLFF	TGTGCCAGCTCGGTAGCAACTAATGAAAAACTGTTTTTT
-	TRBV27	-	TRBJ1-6	CASSRSGGNSPLHF	TGTGCCAGCAGCCGGAGCGGCGGGAATTCACCCCTCCACTTT
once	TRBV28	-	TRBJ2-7	CASSLSPRPGSEQYF	TGTGCCAGCAGTTTATCTCCCAGGCCAGGGAGCGAGCAGTACTTC
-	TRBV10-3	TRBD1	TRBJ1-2	CATGQGNYGYTF	TGTGCCACCGGACAGGGGAACTATGGCTACACCTTC
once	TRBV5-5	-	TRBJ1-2	CASSPDTRPGNYGYTF	TGTGCCAGCAGCCCTGACACCCGACCCGGTAACTATGGCTACACCTTC
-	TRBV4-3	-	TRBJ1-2	CASSQVGGRGYTF	TGCGCCAGCAGCCAAGTTGGCGGGAGGGGCTACACCTTC
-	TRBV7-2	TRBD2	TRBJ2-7	CASMDRTSLHYEQYF	TGTGCCAGCATGGACCGGACTAGCCTTCATTACGAGCAGTACTTC
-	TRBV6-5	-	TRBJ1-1	CASSYMTNTEAFF	TGTGCCAGCAGTTACATGACAAACACTGAAGCTTTCTTT
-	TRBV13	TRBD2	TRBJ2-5	CASSFSTSGRAGGTQYF	TGTGCCAGCAGCTTCTCGACTAGCGGGAGGGCCGGGGGGACCCAGTACTTC
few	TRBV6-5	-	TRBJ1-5	CASSKSGISNQPQHF	TGTGCCAGCAGTAAATCCGGGATTTCAAATCAGCCCCAGCATTTT
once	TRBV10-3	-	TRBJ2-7	CAISNPYEQYF	TGTGCCATCAGTAATCCCTACGAGCAGTACTTC
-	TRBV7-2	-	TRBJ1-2	CASSLGLARGSYYGYTF	TGTGCCAGCAGCTTAGGTTTAGCTAGGGGGAGCTACTATGGCTACACCTTC
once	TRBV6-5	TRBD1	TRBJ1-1	CASRLPTGEDTEAFF	TGTGCCAGCAGACTACCGACAGGGGAGGACACTGAAGCTTTCTTT
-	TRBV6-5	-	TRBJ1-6	CAPGGGGLSPLHF	TGTGCCCCAGGTGGCGGGGGGCTTTCACCCCTCCACTTT
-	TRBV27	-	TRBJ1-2	CASSSIGGNGYTF	TGTGCCAGCAGTTCGATAGGGGGGAATGGCTACACCTTC
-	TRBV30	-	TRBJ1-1	CAWSPGGDLEAFF	TGTGCCTGGAGTCCTGGAGGGGATCTTGAAGCTTTCTTT
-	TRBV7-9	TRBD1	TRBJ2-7	CASTPPRDRAYEQYF	TGTGCCAGCACCCCCCCCCGGGACAGGGCGTACGAGCAGTACTTC
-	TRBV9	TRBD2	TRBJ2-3	CASSPSGRTTDTQYF	TGTGCCAGCAGCCCGTCCGGGAGGACCACAGATACGCAGTATTTT
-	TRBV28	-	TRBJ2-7	CASSLSFRYEQYF	TGTGCCAGCAGTCTCTCTTTTAGATACGAGCAGTACTTC
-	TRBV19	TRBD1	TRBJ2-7	CASSNRDRGREQYF	TGTGCCAGTAGTAACCGGGACAGGGGGCGTGAGCAGTACTTC
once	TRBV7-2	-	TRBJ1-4	CASSSRGLSEKLFF	TGTGCCAGCAGCTCTCGGGGTCTTAGTGAAAAACTGTTTTTT
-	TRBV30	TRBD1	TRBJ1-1	CAWSAWDREVGAFF	TGTGCCTGGAGTGCTTGGGACAGGGAAGTAGGAGCTTTCTTT
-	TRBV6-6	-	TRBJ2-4	CASTPLAGWKNIQYF	TGTGCCAGCACCCCCCTAGCAGGCTGGAAAAACATTCAGTACTTC
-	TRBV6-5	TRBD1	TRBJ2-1	CASSYGTANDEQFF	TGTGCCAGCAGTTACGGGACAGCGAACGATGAGCAGTTCTTC
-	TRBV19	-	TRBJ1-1	CASSRIGNTEAFF	TGTGCCAGTAGTCGGATAGGGAACACTGAAGCTTTCTTT
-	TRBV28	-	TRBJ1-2	CASSSGPRYGYTF	TGTGCCAGCAGCTCGGGACCTCGTTATGGCTACACCTTC
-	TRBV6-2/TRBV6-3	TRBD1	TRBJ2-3	CASSWGQGALGTDTQYF	TGTGCCAGCAGTTGGGGTCAGGGGGCGCTTGGCACAGATACGCAGTATTTT
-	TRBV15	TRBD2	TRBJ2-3	CATETGGTSGWGTDTQYF	TGTGCCACCGAGACCGGGGGGACTAGCGGATGGGGCACAGATACGCAGTATTTT
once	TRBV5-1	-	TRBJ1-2	CASSPGKDYGYTF	TGCGCCAGCAGCCCCGGTAAGGACTATGGCTACACCTTC
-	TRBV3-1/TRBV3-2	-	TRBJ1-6	CASSGPLFSLHF	TGTGCCAGCAGCGGACCCCTATTCTCCCTCCACTTT
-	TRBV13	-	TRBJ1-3	CASSLSGGHGNTIYF	TGTGCCAGCAGCTTGAGTGGGGGCCATGGAAACACCATATATTTT
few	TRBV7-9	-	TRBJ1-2	CASSFEQGGSGYTF	TGTGCCAGCAGCTTTGAACAGGGCGGTAGTGGCTACACCTTC
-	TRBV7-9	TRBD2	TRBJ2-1	CASSRMTSGLNEQFF	TGTGCCAGCAGCCGGATGACTAGCGGACTTAATGAGCAGTTCTTC
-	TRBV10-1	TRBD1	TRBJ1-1	CASSDSGQVNTEAFF	TGCGCCAGCAGTGATTCCGGACAGGTGAACACTGAAGCTTTCTTT
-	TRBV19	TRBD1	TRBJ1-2	CASSIDREGSYTF	TGTGCCAGTAGTATCGACAGGGAAGGAAGCTACACCTTC
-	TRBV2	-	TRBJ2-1	CASSGEVEQFF	TGTGCCAGCTCGGGAGAGGTTGAGCAGTTCTTC
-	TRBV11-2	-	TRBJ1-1	CASSLDTGYEAFF	TGTGCCAGCAGCTTAGATACGGGCTATGAAGCTTTCTTT
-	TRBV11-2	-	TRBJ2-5	CASSLDRGRETQYF	TGTGCCAGCAGCTTAGACAGGGGAAGGGAGACCCAGTACTTC
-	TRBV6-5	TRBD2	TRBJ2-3	CASSSRGGFDTQYF	TGTGCCAGCAGCAGTCGCGGGGGGTTTGATACGCAGTATTTT
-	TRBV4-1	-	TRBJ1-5	CASSQAGGRPQHF	TGCGCCAGCAGCCAAGCGGGTGGGAGGCCCCAGCATTTT
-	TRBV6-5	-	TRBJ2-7	CASSYGRTVYEQYF	TGTGCCAGCAGTTACGGCCGTACGGTCTACGAGCAGTACTTC
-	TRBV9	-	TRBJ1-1	CASSVGAENTEAFF	TGTGCCAGCAGCGTAGGGGCAGAGAACACTGAAGCTTTCTTT